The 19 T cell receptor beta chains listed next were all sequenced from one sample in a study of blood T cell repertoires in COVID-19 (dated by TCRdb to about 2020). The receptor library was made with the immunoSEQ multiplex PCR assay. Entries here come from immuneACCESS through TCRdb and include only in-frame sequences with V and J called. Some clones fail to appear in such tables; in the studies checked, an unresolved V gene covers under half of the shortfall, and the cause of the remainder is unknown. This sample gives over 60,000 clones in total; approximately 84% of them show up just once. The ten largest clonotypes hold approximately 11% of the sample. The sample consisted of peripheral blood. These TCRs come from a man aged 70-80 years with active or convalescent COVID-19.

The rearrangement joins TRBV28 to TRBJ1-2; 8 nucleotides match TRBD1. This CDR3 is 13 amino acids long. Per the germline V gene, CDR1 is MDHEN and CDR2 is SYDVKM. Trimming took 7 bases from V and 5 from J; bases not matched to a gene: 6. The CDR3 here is CASTLNRGYGYTF. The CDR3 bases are TGTGCCAGCACCCTTAACAGGGGGTATGGCTACACCTTC.

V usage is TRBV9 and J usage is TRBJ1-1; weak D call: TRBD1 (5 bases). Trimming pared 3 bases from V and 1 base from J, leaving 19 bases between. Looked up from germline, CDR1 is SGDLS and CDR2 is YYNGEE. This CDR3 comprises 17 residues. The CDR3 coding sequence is TGTGCCAGCAGCGCCCTTCCGGGGGAAACTTCGAACACTGAAGCTTTCTTT. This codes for CASSALPGETSNTEAFF. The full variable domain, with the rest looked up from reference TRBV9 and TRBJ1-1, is DSGVTQTPKHLITATGQRVTLRCSPRSGDLSVYWYQQSLDQGLQFLIQYYNGEERAKGNILERFSAQQFPDLHSELNLSSLELGDSALYFCASSALPGETSNTEAFFGQGTRLTVV.

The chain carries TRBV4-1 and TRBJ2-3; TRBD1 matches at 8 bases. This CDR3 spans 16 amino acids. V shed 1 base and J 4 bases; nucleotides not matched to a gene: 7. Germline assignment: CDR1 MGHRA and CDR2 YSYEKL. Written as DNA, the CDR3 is TGCGCCAGCAGCCAAGCCCGGGGGACAGGACCAGATACGCAGTATTTT. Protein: CASSQARGTGPDTQYF.

CDR3 coding DNA: TGTGCCAGCAGCAATGACAGGGGCTATGGCTACACCTTC. This encodes CASSNDRGYGYTF. The chain combines TRBV7-2 with TRBJ1-2, with 8 bases aligning to TRBD1. V shed 5 bases and J 4 bases; nucleotides not matched to a gene: 3. The CDR3 extends over 13 amino acids. The germline V gene has CDR1 SGHTA and CDR2 FQGNSA.

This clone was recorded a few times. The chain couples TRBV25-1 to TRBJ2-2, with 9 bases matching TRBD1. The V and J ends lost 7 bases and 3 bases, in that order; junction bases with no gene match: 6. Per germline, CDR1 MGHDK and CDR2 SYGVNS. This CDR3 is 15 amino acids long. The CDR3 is CASTPGQGYTGELFF. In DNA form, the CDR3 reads TGTGCCAGCACCCCGGGACAGGGTTACACCGGGGAGCTGTTTTTT.

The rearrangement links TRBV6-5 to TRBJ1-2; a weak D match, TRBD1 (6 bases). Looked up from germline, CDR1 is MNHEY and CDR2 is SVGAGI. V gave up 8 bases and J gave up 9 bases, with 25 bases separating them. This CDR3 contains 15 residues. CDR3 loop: CASQAMDSYLESYTF. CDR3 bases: TGTGCCAGCCAGGCGATGGACAGCTACCTGGAGAGCTACACCTTC.

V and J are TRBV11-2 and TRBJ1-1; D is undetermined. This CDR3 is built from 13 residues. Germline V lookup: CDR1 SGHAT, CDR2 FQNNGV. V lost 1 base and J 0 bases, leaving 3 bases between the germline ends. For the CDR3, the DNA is TGTGCCAGCAGCTTAGCCGTGAACACTGAAGCTTTCTTT. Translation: CASSLAVNTEAFF.

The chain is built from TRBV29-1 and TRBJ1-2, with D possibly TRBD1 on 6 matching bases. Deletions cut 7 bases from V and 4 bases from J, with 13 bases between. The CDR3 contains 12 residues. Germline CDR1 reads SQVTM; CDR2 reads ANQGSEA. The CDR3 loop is CSATGHFYGYTF. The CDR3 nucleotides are TGCAGCGCAACGGGACACTTCTATGGCTACACCTTC.

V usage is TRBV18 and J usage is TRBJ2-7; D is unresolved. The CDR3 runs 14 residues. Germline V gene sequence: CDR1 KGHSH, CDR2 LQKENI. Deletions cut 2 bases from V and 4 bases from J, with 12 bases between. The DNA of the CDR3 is TGTGCCAGCTCACCAGCACCAACCGAGTACGAGCAGTACTTC. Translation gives CASSPAPTEYEQYF.

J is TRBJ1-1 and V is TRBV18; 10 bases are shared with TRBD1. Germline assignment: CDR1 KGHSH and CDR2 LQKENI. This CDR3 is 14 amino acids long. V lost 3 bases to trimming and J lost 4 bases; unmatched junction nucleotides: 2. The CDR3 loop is CASSPDRGSTEAFF. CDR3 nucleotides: TGTGCCAGCTCACCGGACAGGGGGTCCACTGAAGCTTTCTTT.

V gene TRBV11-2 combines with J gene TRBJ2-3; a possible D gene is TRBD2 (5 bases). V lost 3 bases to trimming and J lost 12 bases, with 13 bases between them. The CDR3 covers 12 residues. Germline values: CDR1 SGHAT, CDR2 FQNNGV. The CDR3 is CASSFGERFQYF. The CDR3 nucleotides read TGTGCCAGCAGCTTCGGAGAGCGGTTCCAGTATTTT. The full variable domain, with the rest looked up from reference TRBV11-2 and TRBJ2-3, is EAGVAQSPRYKIIEKRQSVAFWCNPISGHATLYWYQQILGQGPKLLIQFQNNGVVDDSQLPKDRFSAERLKGVDSTLKIQPAKLEDSAVYLCASSFGERFQYFGPGTRLTVL.

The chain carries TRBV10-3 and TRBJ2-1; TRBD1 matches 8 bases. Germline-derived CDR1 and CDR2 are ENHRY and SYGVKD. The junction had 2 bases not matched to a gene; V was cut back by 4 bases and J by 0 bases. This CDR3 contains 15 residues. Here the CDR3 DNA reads TGTGCCATCAGTGGACAGGGGAGCTCCTACAATGAGCAGTTCTTC. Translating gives CAISGQGSSYNEQFF.

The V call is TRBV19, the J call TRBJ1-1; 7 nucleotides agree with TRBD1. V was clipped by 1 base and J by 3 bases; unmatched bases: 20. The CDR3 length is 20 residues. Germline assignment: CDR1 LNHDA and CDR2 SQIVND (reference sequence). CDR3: CASSIGHSERGRGYDTEAFF. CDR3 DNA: TGTGCCAGTAGTATAGGACATTCGGAGAGGGGCAGGGGGTATGACACTGAAGCTTTCTTT.

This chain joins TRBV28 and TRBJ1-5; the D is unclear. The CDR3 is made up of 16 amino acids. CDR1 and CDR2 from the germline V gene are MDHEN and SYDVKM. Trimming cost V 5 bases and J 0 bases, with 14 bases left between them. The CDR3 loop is CASSLKLVTSNQPQHF. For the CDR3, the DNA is TGTGCCAGCAGTCTAAAACTCGTCACTAGCAATCAGCCCCAGCATTTT.

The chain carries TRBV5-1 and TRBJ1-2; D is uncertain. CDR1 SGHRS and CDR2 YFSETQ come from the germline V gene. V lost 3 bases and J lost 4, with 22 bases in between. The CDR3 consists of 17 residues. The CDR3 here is CASSWTSLGLVSYGYTF. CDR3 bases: TGCGCCAGCAGCTGGACTTCTCTTGGACTTGTTAGCTATGGCTACACCTTC.

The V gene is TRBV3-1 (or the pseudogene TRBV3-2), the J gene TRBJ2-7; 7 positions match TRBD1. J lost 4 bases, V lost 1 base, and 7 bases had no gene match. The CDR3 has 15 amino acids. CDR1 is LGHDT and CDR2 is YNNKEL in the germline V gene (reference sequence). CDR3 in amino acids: CASSQARGRSYEQYF. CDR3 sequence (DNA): TGTGCCAGCAGCCAAGCTAGGGGGCGTTCTTACGAGCAGTACTTC.

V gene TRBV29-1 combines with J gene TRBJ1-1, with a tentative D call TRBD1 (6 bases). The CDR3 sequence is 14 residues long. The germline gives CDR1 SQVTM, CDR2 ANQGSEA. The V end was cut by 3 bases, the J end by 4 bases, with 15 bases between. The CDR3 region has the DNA TGCAGCGTTGATCGAGGGGGGGGTAGCACTGAAGCTTTCTTT. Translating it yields CSVDRGGGSTEAFF.

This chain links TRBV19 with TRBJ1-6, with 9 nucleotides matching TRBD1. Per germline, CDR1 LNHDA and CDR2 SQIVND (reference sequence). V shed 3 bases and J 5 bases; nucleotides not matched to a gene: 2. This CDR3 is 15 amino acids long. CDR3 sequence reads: CASSIRTGDNSPLHF. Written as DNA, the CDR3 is TGTGCCAGTAGTATTCGGACAGGGGATAATTCACCCCTCCACTTT. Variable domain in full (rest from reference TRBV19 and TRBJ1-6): DGGITQSPKYLFRKEGQNVTLSCEQNLNHDAMYWYRQDPGQGLRLIYYSQIVNDFQKGDIAEGYSVSREKKESFPLTVTSAQKNPTAFYLCASSIRTGDNSPLHFGNGTRLTVT.

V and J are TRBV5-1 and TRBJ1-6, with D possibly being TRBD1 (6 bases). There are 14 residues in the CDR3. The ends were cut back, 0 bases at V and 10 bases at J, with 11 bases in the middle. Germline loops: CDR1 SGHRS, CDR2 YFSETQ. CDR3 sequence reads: CASSLGQESSPLHF. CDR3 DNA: TGCGCCAGCAGCTTGGGACAGGAGTCGTCACCCCTCCACTTT.